This T cell receptor beta chain was retrieved from a study of blood T cell repertoires in COVID-19. About the research overall: From T cells, B-cell-depleted T cells, or PBMCs came the material, which was cDNA or gDNA.

The age range of participants was roughly 18 to 90 years, with residence in around 22 US areas. The CDR3 sequence is 14 residues long. The germline V gene has CDR1 MGHDK and CDR2 SYGVNS. J gave up 2 bases and V 3 bases, and 3 bases lay outside the gene matches. Original processing methods: Reference gene primer amplification in the assay estimated nucleated cell counts. Repertoires were generated with immunoSEQ multiplex PCR, while TCRdb's copy carries only in-frame clones and drops some. V and J calls and clone size follow that table, whereas D and trimming were derived from the DNA. Among roughly 220,000 clones listed, 85% to 90% were seen once.

The TCR was taken from a woman aged 18-35 years in a cohort exposed to, infected with or recovered from COVID-19 (not recorded which). Sequences were obtained from PBMCs or T cells enriched from blood (not recorded which). The rearrangement uses TRBV25-1 and TRBJ2-5; 7 bases match TRBD1. Here the CDR3 reads CASSDGTVQETQYF. The CDR3 DNA reads TGTGCCAGCAGTGACGGGACAGTTCAAGAGACCCAGTACTTC.